This T cell receptor beta chain was recorded in a study of blood T cell repertoires in COVID-19 (TCRdb year 2020). Some background on the complete study: Collaborator samples came from the United States, Italy and Spain and covered acute and convalescent phases of COVID-19. The prospective study material was composed of cDNA or gDNA derived from T cells, B-cell-depleted T cells, or PBMCs. Subjects who had been exposed to COVID-19, were actively infected with it, or had recovered from it provided the deeply sampled blood TCRbeta repertoires that made up the dataset. The repertoires were released in a freely available public database meant as a resource for research on the immune response to SARS-CoV-2. Samples came from the ongoing ImmuneRACE study (first 160 participants) plus 1,254 subjects from 6 global collaborators. The sample metadata nearly always contained a de-identified subject ID, COVID-19 status, age in years and sex. HLA class I and class II types, where available, came from metadata supplied by the sample provider rather than from assay-based typing. General conclusions and limits of the study: Clinical and demographic metadata were provided uncurated, with the amount varying by source and participant.

The collaborating institutions used their own protocols to collect whole blood in K2EDTA tubes. For TCRbeta analysis, collaborators shipped samples in one of three forms: frozen whole blood, isolated PBMCs, or DNA extracted from either of those sample types. The immunoSEQ Assay, a bias-controlled multiplex PCR, was used to amplify TCRbeta CDR3 regions from genomic DNA. On the study's bioinformatics: The number of nucleated cells in each sample was estimated from the amplification of reference gene primers within the assay. To quantify the absolute abundance of each unique TCRbeta CDR3 rearrangement, sequence reads were collapsed and filtered. Productive Simpson clonality was computed per sample as the square root of Simpson's diversity index over productive rearrangements. What TCRdb holds here is the immuneACCESS table cut down to in-frame rearrangements. Part of the clones is not present; checked against another copy, under half of the missing clones reflect an unresolved V gene, and the others are unexplained. V, J and clone size were drawn from that table, and D and trimming were deduced from the DNA. This sample holds 150,000 or so clones; 91% were observed only once. The top ten hold around 0.55% of the sample.

Including the terminal cysteine and phenylalanine, the CDR3 comprises 13 residues. CDR3 DNA only is kept here, 39 bases in frame from base 1. V drops 0 bases and J drops 5 bases, leaving 6 bases in between. The germline V gene encodes CDR1 SGHNT and CDR2 YYREEE (reference sequence). This clone occurred once. There is no known antigen for this receptor. The record has no base qualities; no much larger clone is one base away. The sample was peripheral blood. This clonotype was sampled from a man between 45 and 60 years old with acute or convalescent COVID-19. The chain uses TRBV5-4 and TRBJ2-1, with the D gene not confidently named. The DNA is TGTGCCAGCAGCTTGGACAAAAACAATGAGCAGTTCTTC. This encodes CASSLDKNNEQFF.